The sequence of this T cell receptor beta chain was determined in a study of blood T cell repertoires in COVID-19 (TCRdb year 2020). In the study overall: Collaborator samples came from the United States, Italy and Spain and covered acute and convalescent phases of COVID-19. The material from the prospective study consisted of cDNA or gDNA derived from T cells, B-cell-depleted T cells, or PBMCs. Deeply sampled blood TCRbeta repertoires from subjects exposed to, actively infected with, or recovered from COVID-19 were included in the dataset. A freely available public database, intended as a resource for researchers studying the immune response to SARS-CoV-2, is where the repertoires were released. Samples came from the ongoing ImmuneRACE study (first 160 participants) plus 1,254 subjects from 6 global collaborators. The sample metadata nearly always contained a de-identified subject ID, COVID-19 status, age in years and sex. Where HLA class I and class II types were available, the types were taken from metadata supplied by the sample provider, not from assay-based typing.

Whole blood was collected in K2EDTA tubes by collaborating institutions according to the institutions' own protocols. For TCRbeta analysis, collaborators shipped samples as frozen whole blood, isolated PBMCs, or DNA extracted from either of those sample types. Inclusive of the bounding cysteine and phenylalanine, the CDR3 is 13 residues long. Only CDR3 DNA is held: 39 bases, read in frame from base 1. The germline ends are 13 bases apart after V is trimmed by 6 bases and J by 7 bases. Beyond this particular receptor, the publication reports: Clinical and demographic metadata were provided uncurated, with the amount varying by source and participant.

TCRbeta CDR3 regions were amplified from genomic DNA by means of the immunoSEQ Assay, a bias-controlled multiplex PCR. In the paper's pipeline: Nucleated cell counts per sample were estimated from amplification of reference gene primers within the assay. To quantify the absolute abundance of each unique TCRbeta CDR3 rearrangement, sequence reads were collapsed and filtered. For each sample, productive Simpson clonality was calculated by taking the square root of Simpson's diversity index across productive rearrangements. Here the immuneACCESS table is served through TCRdb, limited to in-frame sequences with V and J called. Missing clones are a known gap in these copies; in checked studies unresolved V genes cover under half, and the rest lacks a known reason. V and J calls and clone size come straight from that table; D and trimming were deduced from the DNA. The sample table records approximately 80,000 clones; around 82% of these occur just once. The top ten clonotypes cover more than 9% of the sample.

As to this clone: Its cognate antigen has yet to be identified. No quality values exist for individual bases; no much larger clone is one base distant.

The rearranged chain carries TRBV12-3 or TRBV12-4 and TRBJ2-1, and perhaps TRBD2 as D gene, on 6 matching bases. The TCR comes from a man aged 60-69 years with acute or convalescent COVID-19. Sequencing was carried out using peripheral blood. The CDR3 loop reads CASSTPGGNEQFF. The DNA sequence follows: TGTGCCAGCAGCACCCCTGGAGGGAATGAGCAGTTCTTC.